Listed here are 7 T cell receptor beta chains from one sample, sequenced in a study of OX40 agonist ivuxolimab in advanced cancers. Using immunoSEQ multiplex PCR, the repertoire was profiled, and TCRdb retains in-frame clones only, with some absent. The data hold 52,000 or so clones, with about 94% observed a single time. The specimen comprised CD4+ or CD8+ T cells sorted from blood, sampled in a trial of the OX40 agonist ivuxolimab. The receptor set was obtained from an adult with an advanced solid tumor such as melanoma, head and neck, liver or kidney cancer.

This clone is termed large. CDR3 residues: CASSLGHLHGQYF. In DNA, the CDR3 is TGCGCCAGCAGCTTGGGACACCTTCATGGGCAGTACTTC. The chain links TRBV5-1 to TRBJ2-7; D call uncertain. The V end was cut by 0 bases, the J end by 9 bases, with 13 bases between. Germline CDR1 is SGHRS and CDR2 is YFSETQ. CDR3 size: 13 residues.

Only one count was recorded for this clone. The chain links TRBV29-1 to TRBJ1-1; no definite D call. The V gene's germline CDR1 is SQVTM and CDR2 ANQGSEA. The CDR3 has 14 amino acids. Trimming cost V 3 bases and J 2 bases, with 13 bases left between them. CDR3 amino acids: CSVDYGVLNTEAFF. DNA of the CDR3: TGCAGCGTTGATTACGGAGTACTAAACACTGAAGCTTTCTTT. Full variable domain (missing parts from reference TRBV29-1 and TRBJ1-1): SAVISQKPSRDICQRGTSLTIQCQVDSQVTMMFWYRQQPGQSLTLIATANQGSEATYESGFVIDKFPISRPNLTFSTLTVSNMSPEDSSIYLCSVDYGVLNTEAFFGQGTRLTVV.

The chain recombines TRBV19 with TRBJ2-5; D might be TRBD2 (5 bases). V lost 3 bases and J 0 bases, leaving 11 bases between the germline ends. Germline V gives CDR1 LNHDA, CDR2 SQIVND (reference sequence). The CDR3 spans 15 residues. Here the CDR3 reads CASSMRAGYQETQYF. In DNA, the CDR3 is TGTGCCAGTAGTATGAGGGCCGGCTACCAAGAGACCCAGTACTTC.

The chain employs TRBV30 and TRBJ2-5; maybe TRBD2 (5 bases). CDR1 is GTSNPN and CDR2 is SVGIG in the germline V gene (reference sequence). Trimming took 1 base from V and 1 from J, leaving 10 bases between them. The CDR3 covers 14 residues. The CDR3 region has the DNA TGTGCCTGGAGTGAAGGAGCGGCCCAAGAGACCCAGTACTTC. Translating it yields CAWSEGAAQETQYF.

V and J are TRBV18 and TRBJ2-5; perhaps TRBD1 as D (6 bases). The germline V and J ends were trimmed by 3 bases and 7 bases, with 12 bases remaining between them. The CDR3 runs to 13 residues. Germline V gene sequence: CDR1 KGHSH, CDR2 LQKENI. CDR3 in amino acids: CASSPSQGRTQYF. The DNA of the CDR3 is TGTGCCAGCTCACCCTCACAGGGAAGGACCCAGTACTTC.

This chain uses TRBV5-1 with TRBJ2-2; the match to TRBD2 covers 7 bases. V shed 2 bases and J 2 bases; nucleotides not matched to a gene: 18. The length of the CDR3 is 20 residues. Germline V gene sequence: CDR1 SGHRS, CDR2 YFSETQ. The CDR3 spells CASSFAALLARGSNTGELFF. The CDR3 DNA sequence: TGCGCCAGCAGCTTCGCGGCCCTACTAGCGAGAGGGTCTAACACCGGGGAGCTGTTTTTT. Full variable domain (rest looked up from reference TRBV5-1 and TRBJ2-2): KAGVTQTPRYLIKTRGQQVTLSCSPISGHRSVSWYQQTPGQGLQFLFEYFSETQRNKGNFPGRFSGRQFSNSRSEMNVSTLELGDSALYLCASSFAALLARGSNTGELFFGEGSRLTVL.

The gene calls are TRBV4-1 and TRBJ1-6; D ambiguous. Looked up from germline, CDR1 is MGHRA and CDR2 is YSYEKL. CDR3 length: 12 residues. V lost 3 bases, J lost 7 bases, and 4 bases lay in between. CDR3 in amino acids: CASSQGNSPLHF. The DNA for the CDR3 is TGCGCCAGCAGCCAGGGGAATTCACCCCTCCACTTT.